This T cell receptor (beta chain) stems from a study of blood T cell repertoires in COVID-19. Looking at the study overall: COVID-19 samples collected from the United States, Italy and Spain covered acute and convalescent phases.

Trimming left V 4 bases short and J 8 bases short, with 17 bases between. The germline gives CDR1 ENHRY, CDR2 SYGVKD. The CDR3 totals 14 residues. Authors' processing steps: From reference gene primer amplification, estimates of nucleated cell counts were derived. Data came from immunoSEQ multiplex PCR; TCRdb stores just in-frame clones and leaves some out. V and J calls and clone size are given by that table; D and trimming were obtained from the DNA. This table has 53,000 or so clones, around 84% appearing once. The sample was peripheral blood. This clonotype was sampled from a man between 65 and 85 years old with active COVID-19. The V and J genes are TRBV10-3 and TRBJ1-2, with D unresolved. CDR3 protein: CAISVQSGIEGYTF. The DNA of the CDR3 is TGTGCCATCAGTGTTCAGTCGGGGATCGAGGGCTACACCTTC.